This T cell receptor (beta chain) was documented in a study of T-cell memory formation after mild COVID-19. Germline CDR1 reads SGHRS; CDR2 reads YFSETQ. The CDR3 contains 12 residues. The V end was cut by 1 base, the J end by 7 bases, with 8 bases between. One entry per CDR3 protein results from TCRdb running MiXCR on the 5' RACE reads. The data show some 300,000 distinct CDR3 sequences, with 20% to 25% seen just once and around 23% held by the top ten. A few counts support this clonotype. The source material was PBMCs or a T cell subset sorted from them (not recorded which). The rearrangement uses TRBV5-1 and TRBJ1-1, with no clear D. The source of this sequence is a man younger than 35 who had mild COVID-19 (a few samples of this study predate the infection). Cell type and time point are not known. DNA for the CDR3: TGCGCCAGCAGCTTGTCGGGTGATGAAGCTTTCTTT. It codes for CASSLSGDEAFF.